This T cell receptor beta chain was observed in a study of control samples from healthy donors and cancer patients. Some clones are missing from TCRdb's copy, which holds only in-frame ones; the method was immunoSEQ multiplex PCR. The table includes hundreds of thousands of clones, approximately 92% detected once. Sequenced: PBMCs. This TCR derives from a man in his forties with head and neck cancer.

The CDR3: CASSDTSGRGYGYTF. For the CDR3, the DNA is TGTGCCAGCAGCGATACCTCGGGGCGGGGGTATGGCTACACCTTC. This chain links TRBV11-2 with TRBJ1-2; D is perhaps TRBD1 (5 bases). In germline, CDR1 is SGHAT, CDR2 FQNNGV. Trimming left V 5 bases short and J 5 bases short, with 18 bases between. CDR3 size: 15 residues.